Described below is a single T cell receptor (beta chain) sequence and its context. The clone's antigen remains unknown. Base qualities are not provided; no much larger clone lies one nucleotide away. The immunoSEQ Assay, a bias-controlled multiplex PCR, was used to amplify TCRbeta CDR3 regions from genomic DNA. Processing in the source paper ran as follows. The number of nucleated cells in each sample was estimated by amplification of reference gene primers within the assay. To quantify the absolute abundance of each unique TCRbeta CDR3 rearrangement, sequence reads were collapsed and filtered. Productive Simpson clonality was computed per sample as the square root of Simpson's diversity index over productive rearrangements. TCRdb limited this immuneACCESS table to in-frame rearrangements with V and J called. A share of clones is missing; checked studies link under half to unresolved V genes, and the rest is unexplained. V and J calls and clone size follow that table, whereas D and trimming were derived from the DNA. Within this sample are approximately 230,000 clones, with roughly four fifths of them counted one time only. The leading ten clones occupy 15% of the sample.

The CDR3 starts with the cysteine, ends with the phenylalanine, and has 13 residues. Only the CDR3 part of the read is kept: 39 bases, read in frame from the first base. V drops 3 bases and J drops 6 bases, leaving 9 bases in between. These data come from a study of blood T cell repertoires in COVID-19 (dated by TCRdb to about 2020). Background on the whole study: Samples from collaborators originated in the United States, Italy and Spain and spanned both the acute and convalescent phases of COVID-19. The samples were drawn from the first 160 participants of the ongoing ImmuneRACE study and from 1,254 subjects provided by 6 global collaborators. Where available, HLA class I and class II types were taken from metadata supplied by the sample provider and were not determined by assay-based typing. Deeply sampled blood TCRbeta repertoires from subjects exposed to, actively infected with, or recovered from COVID-19 were included in the dataset. A de-identified subject ID, COVID-19 status, age in years and sex were almost always included in the sample metadata. The material from the prospective study consisted of cDNA or gDNA derived from T cells, B-cell-depleted T cells, or PBMCs. The repertoires were released in a freely available public database meant as a resource for research on the immune response to SARS-CoV-2. Study-level results and caveats: How much clinical and demographic metadata was included differed by source and by participant, and the metadata was provided uncurated.

Participants in the prospective study were aged roughly 18 to 100 years, lived in 20 to 25 United States geographic areas, and enrolled through a virtual design. To assign participants to cohorts, the prospective study relied on clinical history that participants themselves reported in a screening survey and a study questionnaire. Recovered participants in ImmuneRACE Cohort 3 were defined by two consecutive negative NP/OP PCR tests, clearance by a healthcare professional, or resolution of symptoms. Mobile phlebotomists in the prospective study collected whole blood, serum and a nasopharyngeal or oropharyngeal swab from every participant. Additional blood draws and questionnaires over an approximately two-month period could optionally be provided by prospective study participants. Blood samples from the prospective study were shipped frozen or at room temperature prior to DNA extraction.

The sequencing sample was made of PBMCs or T cells enriched from blood (not recorded which). The clonotype was recovered from a man aged 35-49 years who had recovered from COVID-19. The V and J genes are TRBV12-3 or TRBV12-4 and TRBJ1-5, with the D gene not confidently named. The sequenced DNA is TGTGCCAGCAGTTTGCGGTTCAGTCAGCCCCAGCATTTT. The resulting protein is CASSLRFSQPQHF.